The 9 T cell receptor beta chains presented below share a single source sample, sequenced in a study of T cell repertoires in cytomegalovirus infection. From the reads, TCRdb called clonotypes with MiXCR, one entry per CDR3 protein. The repertoire includes under 850,000 distinct CDR3 sequences, around 30% of them detected once, and approximately 18% sits in the top ten. What these receptors recognize is not known. The input for sequencing was cultured PBMCs, taken from culture after CMV antigen stimulation. The source is a human donor in good health (CMV status not recorded). Some clones in this sample may be carry-over from other donors' samples.

The rearrangement uses TRBV2 and TRBJ2-3, with TRBD1 matching over 7 bases. Germline CDR1 and CDR2: SNHLY and FYNNEI. The CDR3 spans 15 residues. With V trimmed by 6 bases and J by 0 bases, 6 bases remained unmatched. CDR3 DNA sequence: TGTGCCAGCAGCCCCGACAGGGTCAGCACAGATACGCAGTATTTT. This translates into CASSPDRVSTDTQYF.

This clonotype was recorded at least ten times. This chain joins TRBV7-9 and TRBJ2-3; D unclear. V lost 1 base and J lost 11, with 10 bases in between. The CDR3 totals 12 residues. The V gene's germline CDR1 is SEHNR and CDR2 FQNEAQ (reference sequence). The CDR3 loop is CASSLDLGRQYF. For the CDR3, the DNA is TGTGCCAGCAGCTTAGATCTGGGCCGGCAGTATTTT.

V gene TRBV6-8 combines with J gene TRBJ1-6; the D is unclear. V dropped 8 bases and J dropped 11 bases, with 7 bases sitting between them. Germline V gene data show CDR1 as MNHGY and CDR2 as SAAAGT. The CDR3 runs to 10 residues. CDR3 loop: CASFGPPLHF. CDR3 DNA: TGTGCCAGCTTTGGGCCACCCCTCCACTTT.

This clonotype was seen a handful of times. V gene TRBV6-1 combines with J gene TRBJ2-7, with 7 bases fitting TRBD1. The CDR3 totals 14 residues. Germline CDR1 is MNHNS and CDR2 is SASEGT. The trim removed 2 bases at V and 4 bases at J, leaving 5 bases unmatched. Here the CDR3 reads CASSEWGTAYEQYF. CDR3 bases: TGTGCCAGCAGTGAATGGGGGACAGCGTACGAGCAGTACTTC.

This clonotype was counted between two and nine times. V and J are TRBV12-3 or TRBV12-4 and TRBJ1-1; a weak D match, TRBD1 (6 bases). The CDR3 spans 15 residues. Trimming pared 1 base from V and 3 bases from J, leaving 12 bases between. The CDR3 bases are TGTGCCAGCAGTTTAGTAGCAGGGGTGGACACTGAAGCTTTCTTT. It encodes CASSLVAGVDTEAFF.

This clonotype was observed a handful of times. J is TRBJ2-4 and V is TRBV4-1; TRBD1 matches 8 bases. The CDR3 sequence is 18 residues long. CDR1 MGHRA and CDR2 YSYEKL come from the germline V gene. The V and J ends lost 5 bases and 0 bases, in that order; junction bases with no gene match: 12. CDR3 sequence (DNA): TGCGCCAGCAGCTCCAGGGGACAGGCGAAACTAGCCAAAAACATTCAGTACTTC. Amino acid sequence: CASSSRGQAKLAKNIQYF.

The CDR3: CASSTEPGAGNSPLHF. Written as DNA, the CDR3 is TGTGCCAGCAGCACCGAGCCAGGGGCTGGTAATTCACCCCTCCACTTT. The chain links TRBV7-9 to TRBJ1-6; TRBD1 might be the D (6 bases). Trimming stripped 5 bases from V and 6 bases from J, with 17 bases between. The germline V gene has CDR1 SEHNR and CDR2 FQNEAQ (reference sequence). CDR3 length: 16 residues.

This clonotype has a count of ten or more. V usage is TRBV7-6 and J usage is TRBJ1-4, with D possibly being TRBD1 (5 bases). This CDR3 contains 14 residues. Trimming shortened V by 5 bases and J by 8 bases, and 15 bases separated the two germline ends. Per the germline V gene, CDR1 is SGHVS and CDR2 is FNYEAQ. The CDR3, as DNA: TGTGCCAGCAGCCTACAACCGGGGCGAGAAAAACTGTTTTTT. It yields the protein CASSLQPGREKLFF. Filled out from reference TRBV7-6 and TRBJ1-4, the complete variable domain reads GAGVSQSPRYKVTKRGQDVALRCDPISGHVSLYWYRQALGQGPEFLTYFNYEAQQDKSGLPNDRFSAERPEGSISTLTIQRTEQRDSAMYRCASSLQPGREKLFFGSGTQLSVL.

The chain couples TRBV7-8 to TRBJ1-5; weak D call: TRBD1 (6 bases). CDR1 and CDR2 (germline): SGHVS, FQNEAQ. The CDR3 covers 14 residues. Between the trimmed V and J ends, which lost 7 bases and 1 base, there was a span of 11 bases. The CDR3 reads CASTGTTSNQPQHF. The CDR3 coding sequence is TGTGCCAGCACCGGGACAACCAGCAATCAGCCCCAGCATTTT.